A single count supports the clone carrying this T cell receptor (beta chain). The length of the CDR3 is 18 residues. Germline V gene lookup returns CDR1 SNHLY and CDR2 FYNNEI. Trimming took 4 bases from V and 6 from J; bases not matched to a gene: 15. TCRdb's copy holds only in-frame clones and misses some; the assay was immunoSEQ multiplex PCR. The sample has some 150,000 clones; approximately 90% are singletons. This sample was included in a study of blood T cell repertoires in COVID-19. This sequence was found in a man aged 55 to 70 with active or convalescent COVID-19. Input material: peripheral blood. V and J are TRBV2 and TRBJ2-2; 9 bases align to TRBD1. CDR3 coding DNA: TGTGCCAGCAGTGTGTCGGGACAGGGTTTAGGAGTTGCCGGGGAGCTGTTTTTT. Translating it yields CASSVSGQGLGVAGELFF.